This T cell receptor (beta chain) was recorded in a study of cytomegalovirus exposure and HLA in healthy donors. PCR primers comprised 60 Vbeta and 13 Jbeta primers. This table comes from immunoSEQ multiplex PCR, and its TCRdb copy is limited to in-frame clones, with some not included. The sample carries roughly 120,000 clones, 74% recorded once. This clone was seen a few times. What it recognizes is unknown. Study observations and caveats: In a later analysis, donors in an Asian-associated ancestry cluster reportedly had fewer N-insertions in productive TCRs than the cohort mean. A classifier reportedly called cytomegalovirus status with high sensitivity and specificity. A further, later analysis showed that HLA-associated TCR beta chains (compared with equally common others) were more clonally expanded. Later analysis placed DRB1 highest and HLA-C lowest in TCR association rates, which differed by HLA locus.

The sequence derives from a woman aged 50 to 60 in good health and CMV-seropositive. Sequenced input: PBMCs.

This CDR3 reads CASGVSDTIYF. CDR3 DNA: TGTGCCTCGGGGGTCTCGGACACCATATATTTT. The chain carries TRBV28 and TRBJ1-3; the D gene is possibly TRBD1 (5 bases). Per the germline V gene, CDR1 is MDHEN and CDR2 is SYDVKM. V was cut by 11 bases and J by 8 bases, with 13 bases left in between. The CDR3 loop spans 11 amino acids.